One and the same sample provided the 18 T cell receptor beta chains below, sequenced in a study of metastatic and nonmetastatic thyroid tumors. TCRdb re-called the PCR reads with MiXCR. Among around 50,000 clones listed, roughly 30% were seen once. There were no patients who had received any treatment before thyroid surgery. The sample consisted of blood. These receptors came from a female donor with papillary thyroid cancer or a benign thyroid nodule (not recorded which). Some clones in this sample may be carry-over from other donors' samples.

V usage is TRBV19 and J usage is TRBJ1-1; D unclear. Germline CDR1 is LNHDA and CDR2 is SQIVND (reference sequence). The CDR3 is 13 amino acids. V gave up 1 base and J gave up 3 bases, with 6 bases separating them. DNA for the CDR3: TGTGCCAGTAGTATAGCGTACGACACTGAAGCTTTCTTT. Translating gives CASSIAYDTEAFF.

This rearrangement joins TRBV18 to TRBJ2-2; D may match TRBD1 or TRBD2 (5 bases each). V lost 5 bases and J lost 3, with 13 bases in between. Germline lookup yields CDR1 KGHSH and CDR2 LQKENI. CDR3 length equals 15 residues. DNA for the CDR3: TGTGCCAGCTCAGTGATGGGACCCGACACCGGGGAGCTGTTTTTT. The encoded protein is CASSVMGPDTGELFF. Variable domain in full (rest from reference TRBV18 and TRBJ2-2): NAGVMQNPRHLVRRRGQEARLRCSPMKGHSHVYWYRQLPEEGLKFMVYLQKENIIDESGMPKERFSAEFPKEGPSILRIQQVVRGDSAAYFCASSVMGPDTGELFFGEGSRLTVL.

The CDR3 DNA reads as TGTGCCTGGAGACAGGGGCTGACGAGCTCTGGAAACACCATATATTTT. It yields the protein CAWRQGLTSSGNTIYF. The chain combines TRBV30 with TRBJ1-3; 7 bases align to TRBD1. The CDR3 has 16 residues. The V segment lost 3 bases and the J segment 0 bases; nucleotides outside the gene matches: 8. Germline V gene data show CDR1 as GTSNPN and CDR2 as SVGIG (reference sequence).

The chain is built from TRBV6-5 and TRBJ2-7; 13 bases agree with TRBD2. Germline V gene sequence: CDR1 MNHEY, CDR2 SVGAGI. V was clipped by 2 bases and J by 6 bases; unmatched bases: 13. The CDR3 is 18 residues long. The CDR3 DNA is TGTGCCAGCAGTTACACCGCTAGGACTAGCGGGAGTGGTTCCGAGCAGTACTTC. It specifies CASSYTARTSGSGSEQYF.

The chain carries TRBV3-1 and TRBJ2-1; 12 bases are shared with TRBD2. Trimming cost V 4 bases and J 13 bases; bases outside gene matches: 5. Germline values: CDR1 LGHDT, CDR2 YNNKEL (reference sequence). This CDR3 comprises 13 residues. The CDR3 nucleotides read TGTGCCAGCAGCCCGCGGACTAGCGGGACACAGTTCTTC. It encodes CASSPRTSGTQFF.

By sample fraction, this clone is medium-sized (0.01 to 0.1%). The CDR3 DNA reads as TGTGCCAGCAGCAACTGGGGACTAGCAGAACAAGAGACCCAGTACTTC. As protein: CASSNWGLAEQETQYF. The rearrangement links TRBV6-2 or TRBV6-3 to TRBJ2-5; 9 bases agree with TRBD2. The CDR3 totals 16 residues. The ends lost 6 bases at V and 2 bases at J; junction bases unmatched: 10. Germline V gene data show CDR1 as MNHEY and CDR2 as SVGEGT.

This clone was detected only a few times. The rearrangement uses TRBV6-5 and TRBJ2-7; D may match TRBD1 or TRBD2 (5 bases each). The CDR3 covers 15 residues. V shed 2 bases and J shed 3 bases, with 14 bases lying between them. Germline V gene lookup returns CDR1 MNHEY and CDR2 SVGAGI. The CDR3 nucleotides read TGTGCCAGCAGTTACCAGACCGGGACCATCTACGAGCAGTACTTC. It specifies CASSYQTGTIYEQYF.

A few counts support this clone. The genes are TRBV6-5 and TRBJ2-7, with 7 bases matching TRBD2. The V and J ends lost 0 bases and 6 bases, in that order; junction bases with no gene match: 11. Per the germline V gene, CDR1 is MNHEY and CDR2 is SVGAGI. The CDR3 runs to 16 residues. CDR3 residues: CASSYSNLGGRLEQYF. The CDR3 DNA reads as TGTGCCAGCAGTTACTCGAATCTTGGCGGGAGACTCGAGCAGTACTTC.

This clone was seen many times. J is TRBJ2-3 and V is TRBV7-6; D gene ambiguous. V lost 5 bases and J 4 bases, leaving 7 bases between the germline ends. The CDR3 runs to 12 residues. CDR1 and CDR2 (germline): SGHVS, FNYEAQ. The CDR3 region is CASSRISDTQYF. In DNA form, the CDR3 reads TGTGCCAGCAGCCGTATCTCAGATACGCAGTATTTT. Complete variable domain (other parts from reference TRBV7-6 and TRBJ2-3): GAGVSQSPRYKVTKRGQDVALRCDPISGHVSLYWYRQALGQGPEFLTYFNYEAQQDKSGLPNDRFSAERPEGSISTLTIQRTEQRDSAMYRCASSRISDTQYFGPGTRLTVL.

This clone came up many times. The chain joins TRBV7-9 to TRBJ2-3; no clear D gene. In germline, CDR1 is SEHNR, CDR2 FQNEAQ (reference sequence). The CDR3 runs to 14 residues. The V end lost 2 bases, the J end lost 2 bases, and 8 bases lay between the germline ends. CDR3 coding DNA: TGTGCCAGCAGCTTAATGGGGTTCACAGATACGCAGTATTTT. The encoded protein is CASSLMGFTDTQYF.

The V and J genes are TRBV6-2 or TRBV6-3 and TRBJ2-1; D is possibly TRBD2 (6 bases). This CDR3 is built from 15 residues. Germline loops: CDR1 MNHEY, CDR2 SVGEGT. With 7 bases removed from V and 5 bases from J, the gap between germline ends came to 18 bases. This chain's CDR3 is CASNRPGLQHNEQFF. The CDR3 region has the DNA TGTGCCAGCAATAGACCGGGACTCCAACACAATGAGCAGTTCTTC.

This chain joins TRBV5-1 and TRBJ2-1; D perhaps matches TRBD2 (5 bases). V was pared by 6 bases and J by 3 bases, with 16 bases between. CDR1 and CDR2 (germline): SGHRS, YFSETQ. The CDR3 consists of 15 residues. CDR3 protein: CASKLGLAGYNEQFF. CDR3 bases: TGCGCCAGCAAGCTAGGGCTAGCAGGCTACAATGAGCAGTTCTTC.

V gene TRBV6-1 combines with J gene TRBJ1-2, with TRBD1 matching 11 bases. Trimming removed 7 bases from V and 8 bases from J; junction bases left unmatched: 6. The germline V gene encodes CDR1 MNHNS and CDR2 SASEGT. The CDR3 has 13 amino acids. CDR3 bases: TGTGCCAGCACCACGGGACAGGGGGTGGGCTACACCTTC. Translated: CASTTGQGVGYTF.

This clone was seen a few times. Here the CDR3 reads CASHRGAGELFF. CDR3 nucleotides: TGTGCCAGCCACAGGGGCGCCGGGGAGCTGTTTTTT. The chain links TRBV12-3 or TRBV12-4 to TRBJ2-2, with 7 bases matching TRBD1. This CDR3 region has 12 residues. J was trimmed by 6 bases and V by 8 bases; bases with no gene match: 3.

This clone was found a few times. V is TRBV2 and J is TRBJ1-2, with 9 nucleotides matching TRBD1. Trimming at V came to 7 bases and at J to 1 base, leaving 13 bases not matched to a gene. Germline lookup yields CDR1 SNHLY and CDR2 FYNNEI. The CDR3 is 17 residues long. CDR3 loop: CASMNPTGGMRNYGYTF. Here the CDR3 DNA reads TGTGCCAGCATGAATCCCACAGGGGGCATGCGTAACTATGGCTACACCTTC. Full variable domain (missing parts from reference TRBV2 and TRBJ1-2): EPEVTQTPSHQVTQMGQEVILRCVPISNHLYFYWYRQILGQKVEFLVSFYNNEISEKSEIFDDQFSVERPDGSNFTLKIRSTKLEDSAMYFCASMNPTGGMRNYGYTFGSGTRLTVV.

By share, this clone ranks as medium-sized. The chain couples TRBV10-3 to TRBJ2-5; D unclear. CDR3 length: 12 residues. Trimming took 4 bases from V and 4 from J, leaving 7 bases between them. Germline V gives CDR1 ENHRY, CDR2 SYGVKD. CDR3 region: CAISGAGETQYF. In DNA, the CDR3 is TGTGCCATCAGTGGGGCCGGAGAGACCCAGTACTTC.

There are a few counts of this clone. The chain joins TRBV6-1 to TRBJ2-3; 14 positions match TRBD2. The CDR3 spans 17 residues. Germline V gene sequence: CDR1 MNHNS, CDR2 SASEGT. V trimming: 1 base; J trimming: 5 bases; junction bases outside the gene matches: 5. In DNA, the CDR3 is TGTGCCAGCAGTGAAGTGAGACTAGCGGGAGGGGGAGATACGCAGTATTTT. As protein: CASSEVRLAGGGDTQYF.

This sequence joins TRBV12-3 or TRBV12-4 and TRBJ2-6; no definite D call. Trimming removed 10 bases from V and 4 bases from J, with 17 bases in between. This CDR3 comprises 15 residues. The CDR3 loop is CATPGPLGGANVLTF. Written as DNA, the CDR3 is TGTGCCACCCCGGGCCCTCTGGGGGGGGCCAACGTCCTGACTTTC.